This T cell receptor (beta chain) was identified in a study of brain T cells in children with intractable seizures. The table lists this clone with a count of one. Antigen specificity is unknown. Study outcomes and limitations: Patients' HCMV serostatus was unknown; virus specificity rests on CDR3 similarity alone. Absence of clones before surgery may stem from lower sequencing depth.

Sample time point: blood from clinic visit 5 months post-surgery; TSC patient then seizure free. Sequencing was limited to surgery cases with top T cell transcript signatures in brain tissue. Before surgery, patients took at least one anti-epileptic drug. Per germline, CDR1 SNHLY and CDR2 FYNNEI. V trimming: 6 bases; J trimming: 5 bases; junction bases outside the gene matches: 4. The CDR3 loop spans 14 amino acids. Here immunoSEQ multiplex PCR was the method, and the copy in TCRdb shows in-frame clones only, minus some. The table records 340,000 or so clones, roughly 93% of them present only once. This rearrangement joins TRBV2 to TRBJ2-7; the match to TRBD2 covers 13 bases. The clonotype originates from a boy less than two years old with tuberous sclerosis and intractable seizures. The specimen comprised peripheral blood, sampled roughly 5 months after surgery. The CDR3 reads CASRRLAGGHEQYF. Here the CDR3 DNA reads TGTGCCAGCAGACGACTAGCGGGAGGCCACGAGCAGTACTTC. Using reference TRBV2 and TRBJ2-7 for the parts outside the CDR3, the full variable domain is EPEVTQTPSHQVTQMGQEVILRCVPISNHLYFYWYRQILGQKVEFLVSFYNNEISEKSEIFDDQFSVERPDGSNFTLKIRSTKLEDSAMYFCASRRLAGGHEQYFGPGTRLTVT.